The rows below give T cell receptor beta chains drawn from one sample of a study of post-analysis software for immune sequencing data. TCRdb re-called the PCR reads with MiXCR, one entry per CDR3 protein. The sample includes roughly 540,000 distinct CDR3 sequences, 34% of them seen just once. Material for sequencing was blood. These receptors were taken from a girl aged 2-17 years with multiple sclerosis. Both conserved end residues are part of each CDR3. The order of the fields is J gene, clone size, D gene, V gene, CDR3 DNA, CDR3 protein. D genes are given only for firm matches. Where a row states a size, it is once, few, many or the class of an expanded clone; other rows omit it.

j_gene: TRBJ2-3; abundance: many; d_gene: -; v_gene: TRBV5-1; CDR3nt: TGCGCCAGCAGCTTAATCACAGATACGCAGTATTTT; CDR3aa: CASSLITDTQYF
j_gene: TRBJ2-1; abundance: -; d_gene: -; v_gene: TRBV20-1; CDR3nt: TGCAGTGCTATTGGGAATGAGCAGTTCTTC; CDR3aa: CSAIGNEQFF
j_gene: TRBJ1-2; abundance: -; d_gene: TRBD1; v_gene: TRBV20-1; CDR3nt: TGCAGTGCTAGTGAAGAGGGGGCCATCGGCTACACCTTC; CDR3aa: CSASEEGAIGYTF
j_gene: TRBJ2-1; abundance: -; d_gene: -; v_gene: TRBV10-3; CDR3nt: TGTGCCATCAGTGGCGTTCAATCCCGGCTCGAGAATGAGCAGTTCTTC; CDR3aa: CAISGVQSRLENEQFF
j_gene: TRBJ2-1; abundance: -; d_gene: -; v_gene: TRBV5-1; CDR3nt: TGCGCCAGCAGCCCCCAGGGGGCCCCGGGGGGAAATGAGCAGTTCTTC; CDR3aa: CASSPQGAPGGNEQFF
j_gene: TRBJ2-7; abundance: -; d_gene: -; v_gene: TRBV5-1; CDR3nt: TGCGCCAGCAGCTTGGCCCCCACGCCGTACGAGCAGTACTTC; CDR3aa: CASSLAPTPYEQYF
j_gene: TRBJ1-6; abundance: -; d_gene: -; v_gene: TRBV27; CDR3nt: TGTGCCAGCAGTTTATCCTGGCAGAATTCACCCCTCCACTTT; CDR3aa: CASSLSWQNSPLHF
j_gene: TRBJ1-1; abundance: -; d_gene: -; v_gene: TRBV5-1; CDR3nt: TGCGCCAGCAGCTGGGGTGAGACAGGCTTGAACACTGAAGCTTTCTTT; CDR3aa: CASSWGETGLNTEAFF
j_gene: TRBJ2-5; abundance: -; d_gene: TRBD2; v_gene: TRBV6-1; CDR3nt: TGTGCAAATAGCGGGACGCAAGAGACCCAGTACTTC; CDR3aa: CANSGTQETQYF
j_gene: TRBJ2-3; abundance: -; d_gene: -; v_gene: TRBV20-1; CDR3nt: TGCAGTGCTAGAGGTGAACTAGCTCAAAGAACTAGCACAGATACGCAGTATTTT; CDR3aa: CSARGELAQRTSTDTQYF
j_gene: TRBJ2-3; abundance: -; d_gene: TRBD2; v_gene: TRBV20-1; CDR3nt: TGCAGTGGGGGACTAGCGGGGGGCAGCACAGATACGCAGTATTTT; CDR3aa: CSGGLAGGSTDTQYF
j_gene: TRBJ2-1; abundance: -; d_gene: -; v_gene: TRBV25-1; CDR3nt: TGTGCCAGCAGTGAAGCGGTCGGCAATGAGCAGTTCTTC; CDR3aa: CASSEAVGNEQFF
j_gene: TRBJ1-2; abundance: -; d_gene: TRBD1; v_gene: TRBV6-5; CDR3nt: TGTGCCAGCAGTTACTGGGACAGGGGTTCTAACTATGGCTACACCTTC; CDR3aa: CASSYWDRGSNYGYTF
j_gene: TRBJ1-1; abundance: -; d_gene: -; v_gene: TRBV7-9; CDR3nt: TGTGCCAGCAGCTTTCCGGCTCCACCTAACACTGAAGCTTTCTTT; CDR3aa: CASSFPAPPNTEAFF
j_gene: TRBJ1-5; abundance: few; d_gene: -; v_gene: TRBV20-1; CDR3nt: TGCAGTGCTAGAGAGGCGGGAGACAATCAGCCCCAGCATTTT; CDR3aa: CSAREAGDNQPQHF
j_gene: TRBJ2-1; abundance: -; d_gene: -; v_gene: TRBV12-3/TRBV12-4; CDR3nt: TGTGCCAGCAGCCGGACAATTGAGCAGTTCTTC; CDR3aa: CASSRTIEQFF
j_gene: TRBJ2-7; abundance: -; d_gene: -; v_gene: TRBV20-1; CDR3nt: TGCAGTGCTATTGACAGCCCGCTATCCTACGAGCAGTACTTC; CDR3aa: CSAIDSPLSYEQYF
j_gene: TRBJ2-5; abundance: few; d_gene: -; v_gene: TRBV11-2; CDR3nt: TGTGCCAGCAGCTTACGCGGAGGGGGCGAGGAGACCCAGTACTTC; CDR3aa: CASSLRGGGEETQYF
j_gene: TRBJ1-1; abundance: few; d_gene: -; v_gene: TRBV7-9; CDR3nt: TGTGCCACTAGGACTGAAGCTTTCTTT; CDR3aa: CATRTEAFF
j_gene: TRBJ1-6; abundance: -; d_gene: -; v_gene: TRBV10-3; CDR3nt: TGTGCCATCAGTCTAGGGGTGAATGATAATTCACCCCTCCACTTT; CDR3aa: CAISLGVNDNSPLHF
j_gene: TRBJ2-3; abundance: -; d_gene: TRBD2; v_gene: TRBV4-1; CDR3nt: TGCGCCAGCAGCCAAGGACTAGCGGGGGGGCATGGAGATACGCAGTATTTT; CDR3aa: CASSQGLAGGHGDTQYF
j_gene: TRBJ1-4; abundance: -; d_gene: TRBD1; v_gene: TRBV12-3/TRBV12-4; CDR3nt: TGTGCCAGCAGTTCCCAAACAGGGGAGGAAAAGCTGTTTTTT; CDR3aa: CASSSQTGEEKLFF
j_gene: TRBJ2-3; abundance: few; d_gene: TRBD2; v_gene: TRBV11-2; CDR3nt: TGTGCCAGCAGCTCCACGGGAGGGGGGGCCGCAGATACGCAGTATTTT; CDR3aa: CASSSTGGGAADTQYF
j_gene: TRBJ2-5; abundance: -; d_gene: TRBD2; v_gene: TRBV29-1; CDR3nt: TGCAGCGTACTAGCGGGGTTCCGGGAGACCCAGTACTTC; CDR3aa: CSVLAGFRETQYF
j_gene: TRBJ2-1; abundance: -; d_gene: TRBD1; v_gene: TRBV12-3/TRBV12-4; CDR3nt: TGTGCCAGCAGTTTTGAGACAGGGGGCTCGGATGAGCAGTTCTTC; CDR3aa: CASSFETGGSDEQFF
j_gene: TRBJ2-7; abundance: -; d_gene: -; v_gene: TRBV5-1; CDR3nt: TGCGCCAGCAGCGCGGACGGGACGGTAGACGAGCAGTACTTC; CDR3aa: CASSADGTVDEQYF
j_gene: TRBJ2-3; abundance: -; d_gene: TRBD2; v_gene: TRBV3-1; CDR3nt: TGTGCCAGCAGCCAAGATCACCCTAGCGGGGGAATTACAGATACGCAGTATTTT; CDR3aa: CASSQDHPSGGITDTQYF
j_gene: TRBJ2-5; abundance: few; d_gene: -; v_gene: TRBV14; CDR3nt: TGTGCCAGCAGACGGGGACAAAAGGAGACCCAGTACTTC; CDR3aa: CASRRGQKETQYF
j_gene: TRBJ1-2; abundance: -; d_gene: TRBD1; v_gene: TRBV4-1; CDR3nt: TGCGCCAGCAGCCCCCCTTTCTGGGACAGGGGGGGGTATGGCTACACCTTC; CDR3aa: CASSPPFWDRGGYGYTF
j_gene: TRBJ2-5; abundance: -; d_gene: -; v_gene: TRBV5-4; CDR3nt: TGTGCCAGCAGCCAAGGGACGGATCAAGAGACCCAGTACTTC; CDR3aa: CASSQGTDQETQYF
j_gene: TRBJ2-5; abundance: -; d_gene: -; v_gene: TRBV11-1; CDR3nt: TGTGCCAGCAGCATAACCCCCGAAAGGCAAGAGACCCAGTACTTC; CDR3aa: CASSITPERQETQYF
j_gene: TRBJ1-1; abundance: -; d_gene: -; v_gene: TRBV28; CDR3nt: TGTGCCAGCAGTTTCTCTTTCCGGGAGGAGAACACTGAAGCTTTCTTT; CDR3aa: CASSFSFREENTEAFF
j_gene: TRBJ1-1; abundance: -; d_gene: TRBD1; v_gene: TRBV9; CDR3nt: TGTGCCAGCAGCGTAGGTCAGGGGGCGATGAACACTGAAGCTTTCTTT; CDR3aa: CASSVGQGAMNTEAFF
j_gene: TRBJ1-5; abundance: few; d_gene: -; v_gene: TRBV24-1; CDR3nt: TGTGCCACCCAGTACGGGGGCAATCAGCCCCAGCATTTT; CDR3aa: CATQYGGNQPQHF
j_gene: TRBJ2-4; abundance: once; d_gene: -; v_gene: TRBV7-3; CDR3nt: TGTGCCAGCAGCTTAAGTCGACTCCCAGGAGCCAAAAACATTCAGTACTTC; CDR3aa: CASSLSRLPGAKNIQYF
j_gene: TRBJ2-7; abundance: few; d_gene: TRBD2; v_gene: TRBV12-3/TRBV12-4; CDR3nt: TGTGCCAGCAGTATAAGCGGGGGATCCTACGAGCAGTACTTC; CDR3aa: CASSISGGSYEQYF
j_gene: TRBJ2-7; abundance: -; d_gene: TRBD1; v_gene: TRBV5-1; CDR3nt: TGCGCCAGCAGCACCTGGACAGGGAATGAGCAGTACTTC; CDR3aa: CASSTWTGNEQYF
j_gene: TRBJ2-1; abundance: many; d_gene: -; v_gene: TRBV6-5; CDR3nt: TGTGCCAGCAGTTACTCAGGGGCAACTGAGCAGTTCTTC; CDR3aa: CASSYSGATEQFF
j_gene: TRBJ2-1; abundance: -; d_gene: TRBD2; v_gene: TRBV7-3; CDR3nt: TGTGCCAGCAGCGCCCGCGGACTAGCGAAAGTAGTTCACTCCTACAATGAGCAGTTCTTC; CDR3aa: CASSARGLAKVVHSYNEQFF
j_gene: TRBJ2-4; abundance: -; d_gene: TRBD1; v_gene: TRBV5-1; CDR3nt: TGCGCCAGCAGCCTAGACAGGGGTAGGGACATTCAGTACTTC; CDR3aa: CASSLDRGRDIQYF
j_gene: TRBJ1-1; abundance: -; d_gene: -; v_gene: TRBV5-1; CDR3nt: TGCGCCAGCAGCTTGGAGGAGGGATTGAACACTGAAGCTTTCTTT; CDR3aa: CASSLEEGLNTEAFF
j_gene: TRBJ2-1; abundance: -; d_gene: -; v_gene: TRBV7-9; CDR3nt: TGTGCCAGCACCAACCAACCCTACAATGAGCAGTTCTTC; CDR3aa: CASTNQPYNEQFF
j_gene: TRBJ2-5; abundance: few; d_gene: TRBD2; v_gene: TRBV7-7; CDR3nt: TGTGCTAGCAGCTTAAGCCGGCTAGCGGGGGGAAGAGAGACCCAGTACTTC; CDR3aa: CASSLSRLAGGRETQYF
j_gene: TRBJ2-7; abundance: -; d_gene: -; v_gene: TRBV3-1; CDR3nt: TGTGCCAGCAGCCAACTGGGGGACTGGTCGACCTACGAGCAGTACTTC; CDR3aa: CASSQLGDWSTYEQYF
j_gene: TRBJ2-2; abundance: -; d_gene: -; v_gene: TRBV4-1; CDR3nt: TGCGCCAGCAGCCAAGATCGGGGGACGGTACGCACCGGGGAGCTGTTTTTT; CDR3aa: CASSQDRGTVRTGELFF
j_gene: TRBJ1-2; abundance: -; d_gene: TRBD1; v_gene: TRBV15; CDR3nt: TGTGCCACCAGCCTAGACAGGGGAGGCTATGGCTACACCTTC; CDR3aa: CATSLDRGGYGYTF
j_gene: TRBJ2-6; abundance: -; d_gene: -; v_gene: TRBV7-8; CDR3nt: TGTGCCAGCAACTTAGGGGGCTCTGGGGCCAACGTCCTGACTTTC; CDR3aa: CASNLGGSGANVLTF
j_gene: TRBJ2-1; abundance: few; d_gene: -; v_gene: TRBV29-1; CDR3nt: TGCAGCGTTGAAGACCGGAACGGGGATTACAATGAGCAGTTCTTC; CDR3aa: CSVEDRNGDYNEQFF
j_gene: TRBJ2-6; abundance: -; d_gene: -; v_gene: TRBV11-2; CDR3nt: TGTCCTCCCGGGAGCGGGGCCAACGTCCTGACTTTC; CDR3aa: CPPGSGANVLTF
j_gene: TRBJ2-2; abundance: once; d_gene: TRBD2; v_gene: TRBV6-4; CDR3nt: TGTGCCAGCGGGACTAGCGGGGGATCCGGGGAGCTGTTTTTT; CDR3aa: CASGTSGGSGELFF
j_gene: TRBJ1-5; abundance: once; d_gene: -; v_gene: TRBV2; CDR3nt: TGTGCCAGTGCCTACAGTGGGCGAAATCAGCCCCAGCATTTT; CDR3aa: CASAYSGRNQPQHF
j_gene: TRBJ2-5; abundance: -; d_gene: TRBD2; v_gene: TRBV5-1; CDR3nt: TGCGCCAGCAGCTCGGGGGGGCTCGGAGAGACCCAGTACTTC; CDR3aa: CASSSGGLGETQYF
j_gene: TRBJ2-1; abundance: -; d_gene: TRBD2; v_gene: TRBV3-1; CDR3nt: TGTGCCAGCAGCCCCCTGCTCGGGGGGGCCTCCTACAATGAGCAGTTCTTC; CDR3aa: CASSPLLGGASYNEQFF